These T cell receptor beta chains were read from a single sample in a study of a mutant IDH1 vaccine in newly diagnosed glioma. Repertoires were generated with immunoSEQ multiplex PCR, while TCRdb's copy carries only in-frame clones and drops some. The data contain about 32,000 clones, roughly 82% of them seen just once; the ten biggest clones take up roughly 20%. Specimen: PBMCs, collected from a glioma patient treated with radiotherapy, temozolomide or both. These receptors all come from a man aged 30 to 39 with glioma. The CDR3 runs from the conserved cysteine through the conserved F or W. D genes are given only for firm matches. Clone size is shown for a subset of rows, as once, few, many or a class of expanded clone.

TRBD1	TRBV27	NA	TRBJ2-7	TGTGCCAGCAGCGACAGGGGGCTCTACGAGCAGTACTTC	CASSDRGLYEQYF
TRBD2	TRBV7-9	medium-sized	TRBJ2-3	TGTGCCAGCAGCTTAGGACTAGCGGGACAGTTGGATACGCAGTATTTT	CASSLGLAGQLDTQYF
NA	TRBV4-1	NA	TRBJ2-1	TGCGCCAGCAGCCTCTACCCCGACTCCTACAATGAGCAGTTCTTC	CASSLYPDSYNEQFF
NA	TRBV27	few	TRBJ1-1	TGTGCCAGCAGTTTTCGACACGTGGGCACTGAAGCTTTCTTT	CASSFRHVGTEAFF
NA	TRBV18	NA	TRBJ1-5	TGTGCCAGCTCACAATCTAAGGATCAGCCCCAGCATTTT	CASSQSKDQPQHF
NA	TRBV18	NA	TRBJ1-4	TGTGCCAGCTCACCAAGCGGACTTGTCCAAAAACTGTTTTTT	CASSPSGLVQKLFF
TRBD2	TRBV7-2	NA	TRBJ2-1	TGTGCCAGCAGCTTTGGCGGGAGAAGTAGTGAGCAGTTCTTC	CASSFGGRSSEQFF
NA	TRBV6-5	NA	TRBJ2-2	TGTGCCAGCAGTTACGGAGGGGGGGAGCTGTTTTTT	CASSYGGGELFF
TRBD1	TRBV5-1	few	TRBJ2-2	TGCGCCACCGGACAGGGAGACCTCCCGAACACCGGGGAGCTGTTTTTT	CATGQGDLPNTGELFF
NA	TRBV4-3	NA	TRBJ1-4	TGCGCCAGCAGCCAAGATCCAGGGTCTAGGAAGAAACTGTTTTTT	CASSQDPGSRKKLFF
NA	TRBV6-4	NA	TRBJ2-7	TGTGCCAGAATAGCGGAGAACTCCTACGAGCAGTACTTC	CARIAENSYEQYF
NA	TRBV4-3	NA	TRBJ1-2	TGCGCCAGCAGCCAAGATTATGCCGGCAGGGACAACTATGGCTACACCTTC	CASSQDYAGRDNYGYTF
NA	TRBV6-1	NA	TRBJ1-2	TGTGCCAGCAGTGAATTTACAGAAGAGGGCTACACCTTC	CASSEFTEEGYTF
NA	TRBV20-1	few	TRBJ1-1	TGCAGTGCTAACCGAGACACTGAAGCTTTCTTT	CSANRDTEAFF
NA	TRBV14	NA	TRBJ1-4	TGTGCCAGCAGCCCCTGGTGGTCGGGTGAAAAACTGTTTTTT	CASSPWWSGEKLFF
NA	TRBV4-3	NA	TRBJ2-3	TGCGCCAGCAGCCCAAGGGGGACTAACACAGATACGCAGTATTTT	CASSPRGTNTDTQYF
NA	TRBV5-6	NA	TRBJ1-2	TGTGCCAGCAGCTTGGGGGCAGACCGCAGCTATGGCTACACCTTC	CASSLGADRSYGYTF
NA	TRBV5-1	NA	TRBJ2-2	TGCGCCAGCAGCTCGGACCCCACCGGGGAGCTGTTTTTT	CASSSDPTGELFF
NA	TRBV5-1	once	TRBJ2-7	TGCGCCAGCAGCTTGGGCGCCTTGGGGTCTTACGAGCAGTACTTC	CASSLGALGSYEQYF
NA	TRBV4-3	few	TRBJ1-4	TGCGCCAGCAGCCAAGATTGGCCAGTTGCAACTAATGAAAAACTGTTTTTT	CASSQDWPVATNEKLFF
TRBD2	TRBV5-5	NA	TRBJ2-2	TGTGCCAGCAGCCTAGCGGGGGTAAACACCGGGGAGCTGTTTTTT	CASSLAGVNTGELFF
TRBD1	TRBV10-3	NA	TRBJ2-7	TGTGCCAGCACCGGGACAGGCTACGAGCAGTACTTC	CASTGTGYEQYF
TRBD2	TRBV30	NA	TRBJ2-7	TGTGCCTGGAGTGCAACCGCAACAGCGGGAGATCATGACTTC	CAWSATATAGDHDF
NA	TRBV28	few	TRBJ1-5	TGTGCCAGCAGTTTAGTTACTGGGGTGGGACAGCCCCAGCATTTT	CASSLVTGVGQPQHF
TRBD2	TRBV14	NA	TRBJ2-7	TGTGCCAGCAGCTCGCTAGCGGGAGGCTACGAGCAGTACTTC	CASSSLAGGYEQYF
NA	TRBV7-2	NA	TRBJ1-2	TGTGCCAGCAGCCCCCAGGGGTATGGCTACACCTTC	CASSPQGYGYTF
NA	TRBV6-5	NA	TRBJ1-5	TGTGCCAGCAGTTACTATGGGGCGGATCAGCCCCAGCATTTT	CASSYYGADQPQHF
TRBD2	TRBV5-6	NA	TRBJ2-1	TGTGCCAGCAGCTTGGTGTCTAGCGGCTTATGGGAGCAGTTCTTC	CASSLVSSGLWEQFF
TRBD1	TRBV6-1	once	TRBJ1-2	TGTGCCAGCAGTGATACGGGACAGCTTGGCTACACCTTC	CASSDTGQLGYTF
NA	TRBV6-1	NA	TRBJ1-5	TGTGCCAGCAGTGAATCCGGGGAACAGCCCCAGCATTTT	CASSESGEQPQHF
TRBD1	TRBV5-4	NA	TRBJ1-2	TGTGCCAGCAGCCTTGGCCGCGGGACAGGGGAAGGCTACACCTTC	CASSLGRGTGEGYTF
NA	TRBV27	NA	TRBJ2-6	TGTGCCAGCAGTTTAGCTGGGGCCAACGTCCTGACTTTC	CASSLAGANVLTF
NA	TRBV5-1	NA	TRBJ1-1	TGCGCCAGCCAGCTAGACGCCAACAGTGAAGCTTTCTTT	CASQLDANSEAFF
NA	TRBV7-8	NA	TRBJ2-5	TGTGCCAGCAGCTTAGCGCGGATCCAAGAGACCCAGTACTTC	CASSLARIQETQYF
TRBD2	TRBV4-1	NA	TRBJ2-7	TGCGCCAGCAGCCCACGGGAGGGCGGACTCTACGAGCAGTACTTC	CASSPREGGLYEQYF
TRBD2	TRBV4-3	NA	TRBJ2-1	TGCGCCAGCAGCCAACCTGGACTAGCGGGGGATGAGCAGTTCTTC	CASSQPGLAGDEQFF
NA	TRBV5-1	NA	TRBJ2-2	TGCGCCAGCAGCTTGGGGGACGGCTGGCGGGAGCTGTTTTTT	CASSLGDGWRELFF
TRBD2	TRBV29-1	NA	TRBJ2-7	TGCAGCGCTGGGGGACTAGCGGACCCCGAACAGTACTTC	CSAGGLADPEQYF
NA	TRBV27	NA	TRBJ2-1	TGTGCCAGCAGCCGGACGGGTGGAGATGAGCAGTTCTTC	CASSRTGGDEQFF
NA	TRBV6-1	NA	TRBJ2-7	TGTGCCAGCAGTGGACTCGGAAGCTCCTACGAGCAGTACTTC	CASSGLGSSYEQYF
NA	TRBV5-6	NA	TRBJ2-2	TGTGCCAGCAGCTTGGTTTCTGGTAGGGACACCGGGGAGCTGTTTTTT	CASSLVSGRDTGELFF
NA	TRBV2	NA	TRBJ1-2	TGTGCCAGCAGTGAACGTGGCTACACCTTC	CASSERGYTF
TRBD1	TRBV7-9	NA	TRBJ1-2	TGTGCCAGCAGCTCTGGGACAGGGGCGAATCTTAACTATGGCTACACCTTC	CASSSGTGANLNYGYTF
NA	TRBV19	once	TRBJ1-5	TGTGCCAGTAGTATTCGTCGAGGCAATCAGCCCCAGCATTTT	CASSIRRGNQPQHF
NA	TRBV6-1	NA	TRBJ1-4	TGTGCCAGCCAGGCGAACCAGGGCTCTGGAGAAAAACTGTTTTTT	CASQANQGSGEKLFF
NA	TRBV27	NA	TRBJ1-1	TGTGCCAGCAGTTTAAAACCCCAAAGGGTCGAAGCTTTCTTT	CASSLKPQRVEAFF
TRBD1	TRBV7-2	NA	TRBJ2-6	TGTGCCAGCAGTCCCGGGACAGGGCTCTCTGGGGCCAACGTCCTGACTTTC	CASSPGTGLSGANVLTF
NA	TRBV2	NA	TRBJ1-2	TGTGCCAGCCGATCCACAGAGTCCTATGGCTACACCTTC	CASRSTESYGYTF
TRBD2	TRBV6-1	NA	TRBJ2-7	TGTGCCAGCAGTGAAGCATCGGCTAGCGGGAGTTACGAGCAGTACTTC	CASSEASASGSYEQYF
TRBD1	TRBV30	NA	TRBJ2-4	TGTGCGTTCCAAGGACAGGGAGTGGACATTCAGTACTTC	CAFQGQGVDIQYF
NA	TRBV4-1	NA	TRBJ2-7	TGCGCCAGCAGCGCAACTGGGGAGCAGTACTTC	CASSATGEQYF
NA	TRBV7-9	NA	TRBJ2-6	TGTGCCAGCAGTTCAGGCGTCGGGCCAAAATATTCTGGGGCCAACGTCCTGACTTTC	CASSSGVGPKYSGANVLTF
TRBD2	TRBV7-2	NA	TRBJ2-1	TGTGCCAGCAGCTTAGTAGCGGGAAGGGGCCCCTACAATGAGCAGTTCTTC	CASSLVAGRGPYNEQFF
NA	TRBV30	NA	TRBJ1-1	TGTGCCTGCCAGGGGAGGGGACCTACTAACTTGAACACTGAAGCTTTCTTT	CACQGRGPTNLNTEAFF
NA	TRBV9	NA	TRBJ2-7	TGTGCCAGCAGCGTAACAGCGGCCTTGGGCTACGAGCAGTACTTC	CASSVTAALGYEQYF